Shown below are 20 T cell receptor beta chains from a single sample sequenced in a study of Ad26.COV2.S vaccination and SARS-CoV-2 variants. Libraries were prepared by immunoSEQ multiplex PCR; TCRdb keeps only in-frame clonotypes and omits some of them. The sample lists approximately 450,000 clones, 80% to 95% occurring once. Indicated treatment: 19 received Ad26.COV2.S at low or high dose, single or two shots; about 5 received placebo; per-sample allocation not given. Sampling occurred on day 63 after the first vaccine or placebo injection. Source: peripheral blood, taken in a trial of Ad26.COV2.S vaccine versus placebo. These receptors all stem from a person between 18 and 60 years old who received the Ad26.COV2.S COVID-19 vaccine or a placebo.

This chain links TRBV2 with TRBJ2-2, with D perhaps TRBD1 (5 bases). V dropped 0 bases and J dropped 3 bases, with 11 bases sitting between them. The CDR3 extends over 16 amino acids. Germline assignment: CDR1 SNHLY and CDR2 FYNNEI. CDR3: CASSEAQGRDTGELFF. CDR3 sequence (DNA): TGTGCCAGCAGTGAAGCGCAAGGCAGGGACACCGGGGAGCTGTTTTTT. Full variable domain (remainder filled in from reference TRBV2 and TRBJ2-2): EPEVTQTPSHQVTQMGQEVILRCVPISNHLYFYWYRQILGQKVEFLVSFYNNEISEKSEIFDDQFSVERPDGSNFTLKIRSTKLEDSAMYFCASSEAQGRDTGELFFGEGSRLTVL.

V gene TRBV15 combines with J gene TRBJ2-7, with 7 bases lining up with TRBD1. Losses at the gene ends were 3 bases for V and 6 bases for J; bases not matched to a gene: 8. Germline values: CDR1 LNHNV, CDR2 YYDKDF (reference sequence). The CDR3 covers 14 residues. Written as DNA, the CDR3 is TGTGCCACCAGCAGCAGACAGGGCTCCAGCGAGCAGTACTTC. Protein: CATSSRQGSSEQYF.

DNA of the CDR3: TGTGCCAGCAGCTTAACAGGGGGGGCTGGGGCCAACGTCCTGACTTTC. It is translated as CASSLTGGAGANVLTF. V usage is TRBV7-2 and J usage is TRBJ2-6; D might be TRBD1 (8 bases). CDR3 length: 16 residues. Germline CDR1 is SGHTA and CDR2 is FQGNSA. Between the trimmed V and J ends, which lost 2 bases and 2 bases, there was a span of 10 bases.

V and J are TRBV5-1 and TRBJ2-1; 8 nucleotides align to TRBD2. Trimming took 4 bases from V and 8 from J; bases not matched to a gene: 14. The germline gives CDR1 SGHRS, CDR2 YFSETQ. The CDR3 runs to 16 residues. CDR3 DNA: TGCGCCAGCAGCAGCCGTAGCGGGGCCCCCGACGATGAGCAGTTCTTC. Residues: CASSSRSGAPDDEQFF.

The chain uses TRBV4-3 and TRBJ2-1, with 10 positions matching TRBD2. CDR1 is LGHNA, CDR2 YSLEER, per germline. The CDR3 runs to 20 residues. With V trimmed by 2 bases and J by 7 bases, 20 bases remained unmatched. The CDR3 nucleotides are TGCGCCAGCAGCCAAAAACTTCCACTAGCGGGGCCTTACATAGAAAATGAGCAGTTCTTC. Translating it yields CASSQKLPLAGPYIENEQFF.

This chain connects TRBV6-6 to TRBJ2-5, with D possibly matching TRBD2 (5 bases). The CDR3 loop spans 18 amino acids. Germline CDR1 reads MNHNY; CDR2 reads SVGAGI (reference sequence). V was trimmed by 6 bases and J by 0 bases, leaving 23 bases between them. The CDR3 nucleotides are TGTGCCAGCAGACGAGGGAACCCTGGGATAATCGACCAAGAGACCCAGTACTTC. This codes for CASRRGNPGIIDQETQYF.

This clone occurred once. The rearrangement joins TRBV4-1 to TRBJ2-2, with 9 positions matching TRBD1. The CDR3 is 17 amino acids. Per germline, CDR1 MGHRA and CDR2 YSYEKL. Unmatched junction bases numbered 6, after V lost 4 bases and J lost 0 bases. The CDR3 nucleotides read TGCGCCAGCAGCCGATGGACAGGGGACGCGAACACCGGGGAGCTGTTTTTT. Its protein is CASSRWTGDANTGELFF.

The CDR3 protein is CAISESGLAVYNEQFF. In DNA form, the CDR3 reads TGTGCCATCAGTGAGTCGGGACTAGCGGTATACAATGAGCAGTTCTTC. This chain joins TRBV10-3 and TRBJ2-1, with 11 bases lining up with TRBD2. This CDR3 is built from 16 residues. Unmatched junction bases numbered 2, after V lost 0 bases and J lost 4 bases. CDR1 ENHRY and CDR2 SYGVKD come from the germline V gene.

The V gene is TRBV4-1, the J gene TRBJ2-7, with a tentative D call TRBD1 (7 bases). Trimming stripped 7 bases from V and 5 bases from J, with 18 bases between. CDR1 is MGHRA and CDR2 is YSYEKL in the germline V gene. This CDR3 is built from 14 residues. The CDR3 DNA reads as TGCGCCAGCACTTCAGGGGGGTCTTACGACGAGCAGTACTTC. Translating it yields CASTSGGSYDEQYF.

CDR3 sequence (DNA): TGTGCCAGCAGCCTGGGGCCAGTTTGGGTAGATACGCAGTATTTT. This translates into CASSLGPVWVDTQYF. The chain carries TRBV11-2 and TRBJ2-3, with D tentatively TRBD1 (5 bases). The length of the CDR3 is 15 residues. V shed 5 bases and J shed 5 bases, with 17 bases lying between them. The germline V gene has CDR1 SGHAT and CDR2 FQNNGV.

This clone has just a few counts. This sequence joins TRBV27 and TRBJ1-5; 9 bases match TRBD1. The CDR3 length is 15 residues. In germline, CDR1 is MNHEY, CDR2 SMNVEV (reference sequence). Germline trimming cut 3 bases from V and 3 bases from J; bases unmatched to any gene: 3. CDR3 in amino acids: CASSLGQGANQPQHF. The CDR3 DNA sequence: TGTGCCAGCAGTTTGGGACAGGGAGCCAATCAGCCCCAGCATTTT.

The genes are TRBV9 and TRBJ2-6; maybe TRBD2 (5 bases). Deletions cut 3 bases from V and 4 bases from J, with 17 bases between. The CDR3 length is 17 residues. The V gene's germline CDR1 is SGDLS and CDR2 YYNGEE. The CDR3 sequence: CASSALRTGTGANVLTF. The DNA for the CDR3 is TGTGCCAGCAGCGCGTTACGGACGGGAACCGGGGCCAACGTCCTGACTTTC.

V is TRBV27 and J is TRBJ2-1, with D hard to call. The germline V gene has CDR1 MNHEY and CDR2 SMNVEV (reference sequence). V was shortened by 0 bases and J by 6 bases, with 6 bases between the two germline ends. This CDR3 is 13 amino acids long. This chain's CDR3 is CASSLSNRNEQFF. Here the CDR3 DNA reads TGTGCCAGCAGTTTATCGAACCGCAATGAGCAGTTCTTC.

The V call is TRBV7-9, the J call TRBJ1-4, with D possibly matching TRBD1 (6 bases). Trimming stripped 2 bases from V and 7 bases from J, with 14 bases between. Germline CDR1 and CDR2: SEHNR and FQNEAQ (reference sequence). The CDR3 runs to 15 residues. The CDR3 spells CASSLLLRGSEKLFF. The CDR3 DNA sequence: TGTGCCAGCAGCTTACTTCTCAGGGGTAGTGAAAAACTGTTTTTT.

CDR3 loop: CAWSEQGYYEQYF. The DNA for the CDR3 is TGTGCCTGGAGTGAACAGGGGTACTACGAGCAGTACTTC. J is TRBJ2-7 and V is TRBV30; the match to TRBD1 covers 7 bases. Trimming removed 1 base from V and 3 bases from J; junction bases left unmatched: 3. The CDR3 consists of 13 residues. Germline CDR1 and CDR2: GTSNPN and SVGIG (reference sequence).

The chain combines TRBV5-6 with TRBJ2-5; 9 bases map to TRBD1. The germline V gene encodes CDR1 SGHDT and CDR2 YYEEEE. The ends lost 0 bases at V and 5 bases at J; junction bases unmatched: 5. CDR3 length: 15 residues. CDR3 nucleotide sequence: TGTGCCAGCAGCTTGGTGGGGACAGGGTGGGAGACCCAGTACTTC. Translation gives CASSLVGTGWETQYF.

The chain recombines TRBV11-2 with TRBJ2-7; no firm D call. The CDR3 sequence is 15 residues long. V lost 1 base and J lost 6, with 16 bases in between. Germline V gives CDR1 SGHAT, CDR2 FQNNGV. This chain's CDR3 is CASSLAGSVGGEQYF. In DNA, the CDR3 is TGTGCCAGCAGCTTAGCAGGCAGTGTGGGTGGCGAGCAGTACTTC.

The chain employs TRBV6-5 and TRBJ1-5, with TRBD1 matching over 9 bases. After removal of 6 bases from V and 6 bases from J, the junction contained 9 bases not matched to a gene. This CDR3 has 15 residues. The V gene's germline CDR1 is MNHEY and CDR2 SVGAGI. The CDR3, as DNA: TGTGCCAGCAGCTTCGGACAGGGGTTAAGTCAGCCCCAGCATTTT. The encoded protein is CASSFGQGLSQPQHF.

The V and J genes are TRBV19 and TRBJ2-5; D is unresolved. The CDR3 spans 13 residues. CDR1 LNHDA and CDR2 SQIVND come from the germline V gene (reference sequence). The ends were cut back, 5 bases at V and 5 bases at J, with 12 bases in the middle. The CDR3 loop reads CASSSGGSETQYF. The CDR3 DNA sequence: TGTGCCAGTAGTTCAGGCGGATCGGAGACCCAGTACTTC.

The chain carries TRBV3-1 (or the pseudogene TRBV3-2) and TRBJ2-5; D is perhaps TRBD2 (7 bases). Germline V gene lookup returns CDR1 LGHDT and CDR2 YNNKEL (reference sequence). There are 16 residues in the CDR3. Between the trimmed V and J ends, which lost 0 bases and 4 bases, there was a span of 15 bases. The CDR3 loop is CASSQDGGQGGETQYF. As DNA, the CDR3 is TGTGCCAGCAGCCAAGACGGGGGGCAGGGCGGAGAGACCCAGTACTTC.